The clone carrying this TCR beta chain appeared many times. This record comes from a study of blood T cells in healthy people across ages. Alongside a J-beta primer mix, a sample-barcoded 5' primer served in a second PCR lasting roughly 7 to 11 cycles. TCRdb ran MiXCR on the 5' RACE reads and lists one entry per CDR3 protein. The sample has about 840,000 distinct CDR3 sequences, roughly 28% seen once. The length of the CDR3 is 15 residues. Germline CDR1 is DFQATT and CDR2 is SNEGSKA (reference sequence). V lost 6 bases to trimming and J lost 3 bases, with 15 bases between them. Separately, the same data were catalogued under a study of T cells of mothers and their children.

The TCR comes from a woman between 35 and 50 years old in good health. This chain joins TRBV20-1 and TRBJ1-6; D is possibly TRBD1 (5 bases). The sequencing input was blood. The CDR3 here is CSAEDSRIYNSPLHF. The CDR3 DNA reads TGCAGTGCGGAAGACAGCCGGATCTATAATTCACCCCTCCACTTT.